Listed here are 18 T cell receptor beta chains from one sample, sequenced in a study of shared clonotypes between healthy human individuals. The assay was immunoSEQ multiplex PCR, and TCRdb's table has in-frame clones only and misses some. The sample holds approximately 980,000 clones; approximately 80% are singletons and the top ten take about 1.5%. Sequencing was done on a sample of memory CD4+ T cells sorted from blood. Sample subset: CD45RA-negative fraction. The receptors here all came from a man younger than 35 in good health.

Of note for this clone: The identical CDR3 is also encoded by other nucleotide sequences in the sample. The CDR3 spells CASSPQGDGYTF. The CDR3 DNA follows: TGCGCCAGCAGCCCGCAGGGAGATGGCTACACCTTC. The chain employs TRBV5-1 and TRBJ1-2; tentatively, D is TRBD1 (5 bases). The CDR3 contains 12 residues. CDR1 is SGHRS, CDR2 YFSETQ, per germline. The V end lost 4 bases, the J end lost 6 bases, and 10 bases lay between the germline ends.

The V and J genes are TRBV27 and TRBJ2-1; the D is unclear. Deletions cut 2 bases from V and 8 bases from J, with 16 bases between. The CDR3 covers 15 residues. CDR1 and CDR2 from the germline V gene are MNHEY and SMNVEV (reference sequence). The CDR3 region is CASSLNRVPYDEQFF. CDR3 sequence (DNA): TGTGCCAGCAGTTTAAATCGGGTCCCTTATGATGAGCAGTTCTTC.

This CDR3 is CAWTRTVRETQYF. The CDR3, as DNA: TGTGCCTGGACTCGGACAGTCAGGGAGACCCAGTACTTC. The V call is TRBV30, the J call TRBJ2-5, with a possible D match to TRBD1 (6 bases). V lost 4 bases to trimming and J lost 5 bases, with 14 bases between them. Germline CDR1 and CDR2: GTSNPN and SVGIG (reference sequence). CDR3 size: 13 residues.

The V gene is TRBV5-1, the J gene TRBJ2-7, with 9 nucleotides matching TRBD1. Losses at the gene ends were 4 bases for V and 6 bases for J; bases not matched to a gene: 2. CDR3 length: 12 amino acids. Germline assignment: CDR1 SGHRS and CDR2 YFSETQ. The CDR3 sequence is CASSRDRAEQYF. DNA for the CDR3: TGCGCCAGCAGCCGGGACAGGGCCGAGCAGTACTTC.

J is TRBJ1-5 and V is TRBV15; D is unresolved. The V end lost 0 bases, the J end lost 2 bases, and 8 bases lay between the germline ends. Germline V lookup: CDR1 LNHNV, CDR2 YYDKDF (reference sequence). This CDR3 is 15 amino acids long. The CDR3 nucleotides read TGTGCCACCAGCAGAGAAGTGGGTGGCAATCAGCCCCAGCATTTT. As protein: CATSREVGGNQPQHF.

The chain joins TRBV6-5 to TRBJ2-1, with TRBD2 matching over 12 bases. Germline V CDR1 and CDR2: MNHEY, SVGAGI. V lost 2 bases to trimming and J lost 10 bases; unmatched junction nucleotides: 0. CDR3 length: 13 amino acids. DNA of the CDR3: TGTGCCAGCAGTTACCTAGCGGGAGGGGAGCAGTTCTTC. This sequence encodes CASSYLAGGEQFF.

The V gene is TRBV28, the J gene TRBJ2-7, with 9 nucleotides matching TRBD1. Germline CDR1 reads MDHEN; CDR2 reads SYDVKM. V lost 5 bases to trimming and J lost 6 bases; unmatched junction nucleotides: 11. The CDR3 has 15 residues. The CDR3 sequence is CASSPRTGAYPEQYF. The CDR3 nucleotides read TGTGCCAGCAGTCCAAGGACAGGGGCCTATCCCGAGCAGTACTTC.

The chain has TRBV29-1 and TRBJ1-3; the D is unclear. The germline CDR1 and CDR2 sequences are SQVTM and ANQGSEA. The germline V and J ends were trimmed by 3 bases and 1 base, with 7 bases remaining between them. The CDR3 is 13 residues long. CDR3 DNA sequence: TGCAGCGTTGACCCCTTGTCTGGAAACACCATATATTTT. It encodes CSVDPLSGNTIYF.

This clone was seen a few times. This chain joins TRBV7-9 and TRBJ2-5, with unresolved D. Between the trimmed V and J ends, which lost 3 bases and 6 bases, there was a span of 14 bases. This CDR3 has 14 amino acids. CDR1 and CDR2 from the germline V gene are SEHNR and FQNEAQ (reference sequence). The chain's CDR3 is CASSLFPSEKTQYF. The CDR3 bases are TGTGCCAGCAGCTTGTTCCCCTCAGAGAAGACCCAGTACTTC.

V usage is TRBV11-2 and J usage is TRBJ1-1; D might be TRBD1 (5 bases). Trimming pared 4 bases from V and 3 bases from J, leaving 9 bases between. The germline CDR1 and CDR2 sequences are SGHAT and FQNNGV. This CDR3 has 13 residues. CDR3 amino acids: CASSSDRHTEAFF. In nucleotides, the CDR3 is TGTGCCAGCAGCTCCGACAGACACACTGAAGCTTTCTTT.

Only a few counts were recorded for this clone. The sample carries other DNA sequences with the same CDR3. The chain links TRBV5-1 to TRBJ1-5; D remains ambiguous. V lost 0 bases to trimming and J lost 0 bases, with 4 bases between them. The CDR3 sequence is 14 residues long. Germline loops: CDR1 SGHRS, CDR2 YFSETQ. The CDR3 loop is CASSLGSSNQPQHF. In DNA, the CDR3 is TGCGCCAGCAGCTTGGGTAGTAGCAATCAGCCCCAGCATTTT.

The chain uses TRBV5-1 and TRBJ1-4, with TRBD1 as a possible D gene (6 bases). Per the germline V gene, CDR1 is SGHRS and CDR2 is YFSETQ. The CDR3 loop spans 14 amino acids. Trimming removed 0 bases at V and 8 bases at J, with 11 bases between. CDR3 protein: CASSLGNREEKLFF. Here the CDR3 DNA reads TGCGCCAGCAGCTTGGGAAACAGGGAAGAAAAACTGTTTTTT.

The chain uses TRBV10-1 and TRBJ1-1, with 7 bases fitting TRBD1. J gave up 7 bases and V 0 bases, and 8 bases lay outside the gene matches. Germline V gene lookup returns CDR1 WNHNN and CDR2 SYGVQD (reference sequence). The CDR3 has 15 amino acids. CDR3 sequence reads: CASSESQGGKSEAFF. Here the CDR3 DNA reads TGCGCCAGCAGTGAGTCGCAGGGGGGGAAGAGTGAAGCTTTCTTT.

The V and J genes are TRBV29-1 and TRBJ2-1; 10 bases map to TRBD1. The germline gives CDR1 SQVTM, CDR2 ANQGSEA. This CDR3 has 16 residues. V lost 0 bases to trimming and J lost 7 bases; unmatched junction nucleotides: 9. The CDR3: CSVEESGTGARNEQFF. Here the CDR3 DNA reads TGCAGCGTTGAAGAATCCGGGACAGGGGCCCGGAATGAGCAGTTCTTC.

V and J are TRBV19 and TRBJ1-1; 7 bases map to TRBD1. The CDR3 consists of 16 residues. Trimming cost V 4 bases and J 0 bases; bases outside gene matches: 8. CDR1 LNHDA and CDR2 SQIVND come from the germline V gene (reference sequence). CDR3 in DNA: TGTGCCAGTAGTACTACAGGGGAGCAGATGAACACTGAAGCTTTCTTT. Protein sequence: CASSTTGEQMNTEAFF.

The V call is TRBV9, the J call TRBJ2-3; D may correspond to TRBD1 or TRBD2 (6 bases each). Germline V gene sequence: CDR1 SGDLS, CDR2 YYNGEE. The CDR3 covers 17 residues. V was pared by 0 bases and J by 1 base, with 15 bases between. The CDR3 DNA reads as TGTGCCAGCAGCGTAGGTGGAGGGAAGGGGGGCACAGATACGCAGTATTTT. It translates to CASSVGGGKGGTDTQYF.

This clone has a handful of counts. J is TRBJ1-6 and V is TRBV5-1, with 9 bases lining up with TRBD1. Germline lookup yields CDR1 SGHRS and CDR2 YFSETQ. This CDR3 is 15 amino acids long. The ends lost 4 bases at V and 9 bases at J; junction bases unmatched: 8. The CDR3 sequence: CASSQTGTGSSPLHF. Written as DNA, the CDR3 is TGCGCCAGCAGCCAGACCGGGACAGGGAGTTCACCCCTCCACTTT.

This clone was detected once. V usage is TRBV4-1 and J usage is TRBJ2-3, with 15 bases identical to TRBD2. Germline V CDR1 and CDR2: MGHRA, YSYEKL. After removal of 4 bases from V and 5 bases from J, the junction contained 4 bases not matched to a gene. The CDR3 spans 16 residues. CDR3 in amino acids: CASSLGTSGRRDTQYF. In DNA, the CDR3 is TGCGCCAGCAGCCTAGGGACTAGCGGGAGGAGAGATACGCAGTATTTT.